These 2 T cell receptor beta chains were sequenced from one sample in a study of shared clonotypes between healthy human individuals. Repertoires were generated with immunoSEQ multiplex PCR, while TCRdb's copy carries only in-frame clones and drops some. The sample has about 670,000 clones; 72% are singletons. The sequencing input was memory CD4+ T cells sorted from blood. Subset meaning: CD45RA-negative fraction. The receptors were sampled from a woman aged 25-40 years in good health.

This clone was counted only a few times. This CDR3 is also generated by other DNA sequences in the sample. The rearrangement links TRBV5-1 to TRBJ2-1, with D maybe TRBD2 (6 bases). This CDR3 is 15 amino acids long. Germline V gene lookup returns CDR1 SGHRS and CDR2 YFSETQ. V lost 3 bases and J lost 0, with 10 bases in between. CDR3 DNA sequence: TGCGCCAGCAGCTACAGTAGCGGCTCCTACAATGAGCAGTTCTTC. It specifies CASSYSSGSYNEQFF.

The rearrangement links TRBV4-1 to TRBJ2-7, with 9 nucleotides matching TRBD2. The length of the CDR3 is 13 residues. With V trimmed by 5 bases and J by 4 bases, 3 bases remained unmatched. The germline gives CDR1 MGHRA, CDR2 YSYEKL. CDR3 in amino acids: CASSFTSGYEQYF. The CDR3 bases are TGCGCCAGCAGCTTTACTAGCGGGTACGAGCAGTACTTC.